What follows are 27 T cell receptor beta chains derived from one specimen sequenced in a study of beta chain features in type 1 diabetes. Investigators reverse transcribed all isolated RNA, so they sequenced expressed TCRB transcripts. Assay: immunoSEQ multiplex PCR; the TCRdb copy retains only in-frame clones and omits some. In the table there are 300,000 to 400,000 clones, about a tenth of which are singletons. Study-level findings and limits: Among patients with Type 1 diabetes, TCRB CDR3s were moderately but significantly shorter in every one of the four CD4+ subsets.

No cognate antigen is known for these TCRs. The sequencing input was central memory CD4+ T cells from blood. Receptor source: a man in his thirties or forties with type 1 diabetes.

This clone was recorded a few times. The CDR3 DNA reads as TGCAGTGCTAGACCCTCCTATGGCTACACCTTC. Protein: CSARPSYGYTF. The chain is built from TRBV20-1 and TRBJ1-2, with D unclear. This CDR3 is 11 amino acids long. Germline assignment: CDR1 DFQATT and CDR2 SNEGSKA (reference sequence). Trimming removed 2 bases at V and 4 bases at J, with 5 bases between.

This clone was found a few times. V gene TRBV4-3 combines with J gene TRBJ1-2, with D unclear. The V end lost 4 bases, the J end lost 4 bases, and 16 bases lay between the germline ends. Germline CDR1 LGHNA, CDR2 YSLEER. The CDR3 totals 15 residues. CDR3 loop: CASSRSHQIVYGYTF. The CDR3 DNA reads TGCGCCAGCAGCCGGTCCCACCAGATTGTCTATGGCTACACCTTC.

The DNA for the CDR3 is TGTGCCAGCAGCTTGGAGAGGACACCCCTCCACTTT. This encodes CASSLERTPLHF. The chain has TRBV7-9 and TRBJ1-6; D not certain. The V end was cut by 3 bases, the J end by 11 bases, with 8 bases between. There are 12 residues in the CDR3. Germline-derived CDR1 and CDR2 are SEHNR and FQNEAQ (reference sequence).

The V call is TRBV5-3, the J call TRBJ1-2; possible D gene TRBD1, 5 bases. TRBV5-3 is filed as an ORF, its function uncertain. Trimming removed 4 bases from V and 3 bases from J, with 13 bases in between. This CDR3 spans 14 amino acids. CDR3 sequence reads: CARSPTGRHYGYTF. Here the CDR3 DNA reads TGTGCCAGAAGCCCGACGGGACGGCACTATGGCTACACCTTC.

V is TRBV7-9 and J is TRBJ1-2; perhaps TRBD1 as D (6 bases). The CDR3 totals 14 residues. Trimming removed 3 bases from V and 4 bases from J, with 12 bases in between. CDR1 is SEHNR and CDR2 is FQNEAQ in the germline V gene (reference sequence). The CDR3 here is CASSLLDSGYGYTF. The CDR3 nucleotides read TGTGCCAGCAGCTTGTTGGACAGTGGCTATGGCTACACCTTC.

The chain couples TRBV5-1 to TRBJ2-1; D uncertain. Trimming left V 0 bases short and J 6 bases short, with 7 bases between. This CDR3 contains 13 residues. CDR1 SGHRS and CDR2 YFSETQ come from the germline V gene. The CDR3 nucleotides read TGCGCCAGCAGCTTGGTCCCCGCCAATGAGCAGTTCTTC. Protein: CASSLVPANEQFF.

V is TRBV25-1 and J is TRBJ2-7; a weak D match, TRBD1 (5 bases). V lost 5 bases and J 3 bases, leaving 14 bases between the germline ends. CDR1 is MGHDK, CDR2 SYGVNS, per germline. The CDR3 has 14 amino acids. The CDR3 is CASSRWGRDYEQYF. In DNA form, the CDR3 reads TGTGCCAGCAGTAGATGGGGCAGGGACTACGAGCAGTACTTC.

This clone was observed a few times. The chain has TRBV11-3 and TRBJ2-1; 8 bases map to TRBD2. The length of the CDR3 is 16 residues. From germline, CDR1 is SGHNT and CDR2 YENEEA. The junction had 7 bases not matched to a gene; V was cut back by 1 base and J by 5 bases. CDR3 in DNA: TGTGCCAGCAGCTTAGTTTCGGGCGGGGGGAACAATGAGCAGTTCTTC. Protein: CASSLVSGGGNNEQFF. Complete variable domain (other parts from reference TRBV11-3 and TRBJ2-1): EAGVVQSPRYKIIEKKQPVAFWCNPISGHNTLYWYLQNLGQGPELLIRYENEEAVDDSQLPKDRFSAERLKGVDSTLKIQPAELGDSAVYLCASSLVSGGGNNEQFFGPGTRLTVL.

This chain links TRBV19 with TRBJ2-1, with 9 bases fitting TRBD2. CDR3 length: 14 residues. Germline V gives CDR1 LNHDA, CDR2 SQIVND (reference sequence). Germline trimming cut 6 bases from V and 7 bases from J; bases unmatched to any gene: 7. The CDR3 coding sequence is TGTGCCAGTAGGTATAGCGGGGGAATAAATGAGCAGTTCTTC. This gives the protein CASRYSGGINEQFF.

This clone appeared a few times. This chain connects TRBV10-3 to TRBJ2-7; D remains ambiguous. CDR3 length equals 11 residues. Germline V gene lookup returns CDR1 ENHRY and CDR2 SYGVKD. In DNA, the CDR3 is TGTGCAGTTTTTCCGGCGAGCGAGCAGTACTTC. Translation: CAVFPASEQYF.

This clone came up a few times. V gene TRBV20-1 combines with J gene TRBJ2-1; D remains ambiguous. The CDR3 has 11 residues. CDR1 is DFQATT, CDR2 SNEGSKA, per germline (reference sequence). V lost 5 bases, J lost 9 bases, and 11 bases lay in between. DNA of the CDR3: TGCAGTGCTGGCCCTGAGAGTGAGCAGTTCTTC. Its translation: CSAGPESEQFF.

This chain links TRBV28 with TRBJ2-1; D not resolved. The CDR3 is 15 amino acids. V lost 2 bases and J lost 0, with 8 bases in between. CDR1 and CDR2 from the germline V gene are MDHEN and SYDVKM. The CDR3, as DNA: TGTGCCAGCAGTTTACCAGGAAGCTCCTACAATGAGCAGTTCTTC. Amino acid sequence: CASSLPGSSYNEQFF.

This clone showed up just a few times. This chain connects TRBV2 to TRBJ2-7; 7 positions agree with TRBD1. The trim removed 5 bases at V and 2 bases at J, leaving 9 bases unmatched. CDR3 length: 15 amino acids. CDR1 is SNHLY, CDR2 FYNNEI, per germline. CDR3 amino acids: CASSKSGTVAYEQYF. The CDR3 DNA reads as TGTGCCAGCAGTAAATCCGGGACAGTTGCCTACGAGCAGTACTTC.

This clone has a handful of counts. The CDR3 DNA reads as TGTGCCAGCAGTGGGGCTTCCCTAGCGGTAGCTTTCTTT. Translation gives CASSGASLAVAFF. The chain carries TRBV25-1 and TRBJ1-1; D unresolved. The CDR3 runs to 13 residues. Trimming left V 4 bases short and J 10 bases short, with 16 bases between. CDR1 is MGHDK, CDR2 SYGVNS, per germline.

The chain uses TRBV15 and TRBJ1-2; a weak D match, TRBD1 (6 bases). Germline CDR1 LNHNV, CDR2 YYDKDF (reference sequence). The CDR3 is 13 residues long. V was clipped by 3 bases and J by 5 bases, with 10 bases between them. CDR3 protein: CATSRTDRYGYTF. The CDR3 DNA is TGTGCCACCAGCAGGACCGACAGGTATGGCTACACCTTC.

The rearrangement uses TRBV1 and TRBJ2-3; TRBD2, the table's D call, lacks a check against the DNA. TRBV1 is marked as a pseudogene. The CDR3 length is 16 residues. CDR3 in amino acids: CTSSQARVNLTDTQYF. For the CDR3, the DNA is TGCACCAGCAGCCAAGCGAGGGTGAACCTCACAGATACGCAGTATTTT.

The CDR3 DNA reads TGCGCCAGCAGCCACCTAGCGGGGGCGAACACCGGGGAGCTGTTTTTT. This encodes CASSHLAGANTGELFF. The chain links TRBV5-1 to TRBJ2-2; TRBD2 aligns across 10 bases. The CDR3 loop spans 16 amino acids. V lost 4 bases, J lost 0 bases, and 3 bases stayed unmatched. The V gene's germline CDR1 is SGHRS and CDR2 YFSETQ.

This clone was seen ten or more times. The V and J genes are TRBV9 and TRBJ2-3; D not certain. The V gene lost 0 bases and the J gene lost 3 bases, with 8 bases spanning the gap. Germline V gene lookup returns CDR1 SGDLS and CDR2 YYNGEE. The CDR3 extends over 14 amino acids. The CDR3 region is CASSVASATDTQYF. The DNA for the CDR3 is TGTGCCAGCAGCGTAGCTTCAGCAACAGATACGCAGTATTTT.

This clone was found a few times. V usage is TRBV14 and J usage is TRBJ2-2; D unresolved. This CDR3 spans 14 amino acids. The germline gives CDR1 SGHDN, CDR2 FVKESK. Trimming took 0 bases from V and 7 from J, leaving 9 bases between them. The CDR3 nucleotides read TGTGCCAGCAGCCAAGAGTTGTTTAACGGGGAGCTGTTTTTT. It is translated as CASSQELFNGELFF.

The rearrangement links TRBV7-9 to TRBJ2-3; 10 positions agree with TRBD1. The length of the CDR3 is 15 residues. Unmatched junction bases numbered 3, after V lost 1 base and J lost 5 bases. Germline V lookup: CDR1 SEHNR, CDR2 FQNEAQ (reference sequence). The CDR3 loop reads CASSLGDRGGDTQYF. CDR3 nucleotides: TGTGCCAGCAGCTTAGGGGACAGGGGTGGAGATACGCAGTATTTT. Variable domain in full (rest from reference TRBV7-9 and TRBJ2-3): DTGVSQNPRHKITKRGQNVTFRCDPISEHNRLYWYRQTLGQGPEFLTYFQNEAQLEKSRLLSDRFSAERPKGSFSTLEIQRTEQGDSAMYLCASSLGDRGGDTQYFGPGTRLTVL.

The CDR3 is CASSEYGAEYYGYTF. CDR3 nucleotides: TGTGCCAGCAGTGAATATGGGGCAGAGTACTATGGCTACACCTTC. V is TRBV25-1 and J is TRBJ1-2, with D possibly TRBD1 on 5 matching bases. V dropped 0 bases and J dropped 3 bases, with 11 bases sitting between them. The CDR3 extends over 15 amino acids. The germline V gene has CDR1 MGHDK and CDR2 SYGVNS.

This chain connects TRBV30 to TRBJ1-3; TRBD1 might be the D (5 bases). CDR1 GTSNPN and CDR2 SVGIG come from the germline V gene (reference sequence). There are 13 residues in the CDR3. Trimming shortened V by 1 base and J by 3 bases, and 7 bases separated the two germline ends. In DNA form, the CDR3 reads TGTGCCTGGAGTGCTCAGGGTGGAAACACCATATATTTT. Translated: CAWSAQGGNTIYF.

This clone turned up a few times. The chain joins TRBV9 to TRBJ2-5; 8 positions agree with TRBD1. The CDR3 extends over 15 amino acids. Germline V gene data show CDR1 as SGDLS and CDR2 as YYNGEE. J gave up 2 bases and V 3 bases, and 6 bases lay outside the gene matches. The CDR3 protein is CASSAHGQGQETQYF. DNA for the CDR3: TGTGCCAGCAGCGCCCATGGACAGGGTCAAGAGACCCAGTACTTC.

The chain carries TRBV5-1 and TRBJ1-2; no definite D call. Germline assignment: CDR1 SGHRS and CDR2 YFSETQ. This CDR3 comprises 13 residues. Trimming cost V 1 base and J 4 bases, with 8 bases left between them. The CDR3 sequence: CASSLQVAYGYTF. CDR3 coding DNA: TGCGCCAGCAGCTTGCAGGTAGCCTATGGCTACACCTTC.

V and J are TRBV5-1 and TRBJ1-2, with TRBD1 matching 10 bases. The CDR3 has 15 residues. Germline values: CDR1 SGHRS, CDR2 YFSETQ. J lost 4 bases, V lost 4 bases, and 7 bases had no gene match. As DNA, the CDR3 is TGCGCCAGCAGCCCTGACAGGGGGCGAGGCTATGGCTACACCTTC. The encoded protein is CASSPDRGRGYGYTF.

The rearrangement uses TRBV4-3 and TRBJ1-1; D gene uncertain. This CDR3 is built from 14 residues. Germline V gene data show CDR1 as LGHNA and CDR2 as YSLEER. The V end lost 0 bases, the J end lost 0 bases, and 5 bases lay between the germline ends. The chain's CDR3 is CASSQELMNTEAFF. Written as DNA, the CDR3 is TGCGCCAGCAGCCAAGAACTCATGAACACTGAAGCTTTCTTT.

The sample holds a few counts of this clone. The genes are TRBV5-1 and TRBJ2-2; 8 positions agree with TRBD2. J lost 4 bases, V lost 4 bases, and 9 bases had no gene match. Germline V CDR1 and CDR2: SGHRS, YFSETQ. This CDR3 contains 16 residues. This CDR3 is CASSLSTSGLTGELFF. CDR3 nucleotide sequence: TGCGCCAGCAGCCTCTCTACTAGCGGCCTCACCGGGGAGCTGTTTTTT.